These 23 T cell receptor beta chains share one sample of origin, sequenced in a study of T cells in Graves' hyperthyroidism and ophthalmopathy. TCR beta CDR3 regions were amplified from RNA transcripts. The primer set for the first-round RT-PCR of the TCR CDR3 was HTBI. Via MiXCR, TCRdb re-called the multiplex PCR reads, giving one row per CDR3 protein. The repertoire holds 600,000 to 650,000 distinct CDR3 sequences, with around 20% as singletons. The sequenced sample consisted of blood. Receptors were obtained from a man aged 25 to 40 with Graves' ophthalmopathy.

For this clonotype: Germline is not matched at one junction end, which may reflect a read error. The chain is built from TRBV7-8 and TRBJ2-1, with D perhaps assigned TRBD1 or TRBD2 (6 bases each). CDR3 size: 15 residues. The germline gives CDR1 SGHVS, CDR2 FQNEAQ. The CDR3 here is CARSWGRGTYNEQFF. The CDR3, as DNA: TGTGCCAGAAGCTGGGGGCGGGGTACCTACAATGAGCAGTTCTTC.

This clonotype turned up a few times. The chain is built from TRBV24-1 and TRBJ2-5, with TRBD1 matching 9 bases. V shed 3 bases, J shed 6 bases, and the junction held 7 bases outside the gene matches. The CDR3 runs to 15 residues. CDR1 is KGHDR and CDR2 is SFDVKD in the germline V gene. The CDR3: CATSDKGQGKKTQYF. The CDR3 DNA sequence: TGTGCCACCAGTGATAAAGGACAGGGGAAAAAGACCCAGTACTTC.

This clonotype was seen only a few times. The chain couples TRBV12-3 or TRBV12-4 to TRBJ2-7; 7 bases line up with TRBD1. V lost 4 bases, J lost 5 bases, and 5 bases stayed unmatched. The CDR3 loop spans 13 amino acids. The CDR3 here is CASSSQGIHEQYF. The CDR3 nucleotides are TGTGCCAGCAGTTCACAGGGGATCCACGAGCAGTACTTC.

V is TRBV27 and J is TRBJ2-7, with D perhaps given as TRBD1 or TRBD2 (6 bases each). The V end lost 5 bases, the J end lost 3 bases, and 17 bases lay between the germline ends. The CDR3 has 15 residues. CDR1 is MNHEY and CDR2 is SMNVEV in the germline V gene (reference sequence). The DNA of the CDR3 is TGTGCCAGCAGTCGGGACCTAGGGGGAGGCTACGAGCAGTACTTC. Translating it yields CASSRDLGGGYEQYF.

This clonotype was seen only a few times. The chain has TRBV12-3 or TRBV12-4 and TRBJ2-1; D perhaps matches TRBD1 (5 bases). The V end lost 7 bases, the J end lost 10 bases, and 11 bases lay between the germline ends. The CDR3 runs 11 residues. The CDR3, as DNA: TGTGCCAGCACAGGGATTGGAGAGCAGTTCTTC. It yields the protein CASTGIGEQFF.

This clonotype has ten or more counts. The chain links TRBV27 to TRBJ2-2; 10 bases line up with TRBD2. Losses at the gene ends were 5 bases for V and 5 bases for J; bases not matched to a gene: 8. This CDR3 comprises 16 residues. From germline, CDR1 is MNHEY and CDR2 SMNVEV (reference sequence). The CDR3 region has the DNA TGTGCCAGCAGTGTAGCGGGAGGAAAAGTAACCGGGGAGCTGTTTTTT. Translation gives CASSVAGGKVTGELFF.

The rearrangement links TRBV20-1 to TRBJ1-5; D might be TRBD1 (6 bases). With 3 bases removed from V and 11 bases from J, the gap between germline ends came to 14 bases. Per the germline V gene, CDR1 is DFQATT and CDR2 is SNEGSKA (reference sequence). This CDR3 contains 12 residues. CDR3 nucleotide sequence: TGCAGTGCTAGTATTCCCCAGGGGTCCCAGCATTTT. Protein sequence: CSASIPQGSQHF.

This clonotype was observed a few times. The chain joins TRBV9 to TRBJ2-3, with a tentative D call TRBD2 (6 bases). Germline loops: CDR1 SGDLS, CDR2 YYNGEE. Trimming removed 5 bases at V and 5 bases at J, with 12 bases between. The CDR3 spans 13 residues. CDR3 in amino acids: CASRRGEGDTQYF. For the CDR3, the DNA is TGTGCCAGCAGGCGGGGAGAGGGAGATACGCAGTATTTT.

V usage is TRBV18 and J usage is TRBJ2-7, with TRBD1 as a possible D gene (6 bases). The CDR3 extends over 16 amino acids. The V end lost 4 bases, the J end lost 0 bases, and 16 bases lay between the germline ends. Germline lookup yields CDR1 KGHSH and CDR2 LQKENI. CDR3 region: CASSLPGGQNSYEQYF. The CDR3 region has the DNA TGTGCCAGCTCACTACCTGGGGGCCAGAACTCCTACGAGCAGTACTTC.

This chain joins TRBV10-3 and TRBJ1-1; possibly TRBD1 for D (5 bases). The V end was cut by 1 base, the J end by 4 bases, with 16 bases between. CDR1 ENHRY and CDR2 SYGVKD come from the germline V gene. The CDR3 covers 16 residues. The CDR3 spells CAISEYGGSQGTEAFF. Written as DNA, the CDR3 is TGTGCCATCAGTGAGTACGGAGGCAGCCAGGGCACTGAAGCTTTCTTT.

This clonotype came up once. The chain links TRBV7-2 to TRBJ2-3; D is unclear. Between the trimmed V and J ends, which lost 5 bases and 1 base, there was a span of 10 bases. Germline V gene lookup returns CDR1 SGHTA and CDR2 FQGNSA. This CDR3 region has 14 residues. CDR3 bases: TGTGCCAGCAGCCTCTCGTGGGGCACAGATACGCAGTATTTT. Translated, it gives CASSLSWGTDTQYF.

This clonotype was recorded a few times. This chain uses TRBV20-1 with TRBJ2-1; D could derive from TRBD1 or TRBD2 (5 bases each). The CDR3 sequence is 13 residues long. V lost 0 bases to trimming and J lost 9 bases, with 12 bases between them. Germline-derived CDR1 and CDR2 are DFQATT and SNEGSKA (reference sequence). CDR3 region: CSARDPRGTEQFF. Written as DNA, the CDR3 is TGCAGTGCTAGAGATCCCCGTGGGACTGAGCAGTTCTTC.

The chain links TRBV29-1 to TRBJ2-5; 11 bases are a match to TRBD1. CDR1 is SQVTM and CDR2 is ANQGSEA in the germline V gene. The CDR3 is 14 amino acids. V lost 5 bases and J lost 4; bases outside the gene matches: 6. The CDR3 sequence: CSVKRTGGPETQYF. CDR3 nucleotides: TGCAGCGTTAAAAGGACAGGGGGCCCAGAGACCCAGTACTTC.

The chain combines TRBV24-1 with TRBJ2-1, with D possibly being TRBD1 or TRBD2 (5 bases each). Germline CDR1 KGHDR, CDR2 SFDVKD. This CDR3 is 13 amino acids long. Trimming cost V 3 bases and J 13 bases, with 15 bases left between them. The DNA of the CDR3 is TGTGCCACCAGTGATCCCCGGGACCCCCCCCAGTTCTTC. It translates to CATSDPRDPPQFF.

CDR3 sequence reads: CSARKGAPNEKLFF. CDR3 sequence (DNA): TGCAGTGCTAGAAAGGGGGCACCTAATGAAAAACTGTTTTTT. The chain employs TRBV20-1 and TRBJ1-4; 7 nucleotides match TRBD1. From germline, CDR1 is DFQATT and CDR2 SNEGSKA (reference sequence). V dropped 2 bases and J dropped 3; count of bases not matched to a gene: 3. This CDR3 has 14 amino acids.

A note on this clonotype: This may stem from a read error, because a much larger clone lies one nucleotide away. The rearrangement links TRBV28 to TRBJ2-1; 8 nucleotides line up with TRBD2. The germline V gene has CDR1 MDHEN and CDR2 SYDVKM. This CDR3 contains 15 residues. In DNA form, the CDR3 reads TGTGCCGGCAGTTTTACTGCTAGCGGGTACAATGAGCAGTTCTTC. Translating it yields CAGSFTASGYNEQFF. Variable domain in full (rest from reference TRBV28 and TRBJ2-1): DVKVTQSSRYLVKRTGEKVFLECVQDMDHENMFWYRQDPGLGLRLIYFSYDVKMKEKGDIPEGYSVSREKKERFSLILESASTNQTSMYLCAGSFTASGYNEQFFGPGTRLTVL.

The chain is built from TRBV6-1 and TRBJ1-3; 7 nucleotides line up with TRBD1. The CDR3 extends over 16 amino acids. The V gene's germline CDR1 is MNHNS and CDR2 SASEGT. J lost 1 base, V lost 5 bases, and 8 bases had no gene match. In DNA form, the CDR3 reads TGTGCCAGCAGTAAAACAGGGGTCGGATCTGGAAACACCATATATTTT. This codes for CASSKTGVGSGNTIYF.

This clonotype was observed a few times. The genes are TRBV4-1 and TRBJ1-4; perhaps TRBD1 as D (5 bases). Between the trimmed V and J ends, which lost 4 bases and 0 bases, there was a span of 9 bases. This CDR3 has 15 amino acids. Per germline, CDR1 MGHRA and CDR2 YSYEKL. The CDR3 sequence is CASSPEQATNEKLFF. CDR3 nucleotide sequence: TGCGCCAGCAGCCCCGAACAGGCAACTAATGAAAAACTGTTTTTT.

This clonotype was recorded many times. The genes are TRBV12-3 or TRBV12-4 and TRBJ1-1; D ambiguous. V was shortened by 2 bases and J by 2 bases, with 9 bases between the two germline ends. The CDR3 is 14 residues long. The CDR3 DNA is TGTGCCAGCAGTTTACATTCCGGTAACACTGAAGCTTTCTTT. Encoded protein: CASSLHSGNTEAFF.

This clonotype was detected ten times or more. This chain connects TRBV3-1 to TRBJ2-1, with D possibly being TRBD2 (5 bases). The germline V gene has CDR1 LGHDT and CDR2 YNNKEL (reference sequence). The CDR3 length is 13 residues. With 5 bases removed from V and 5 bases from J, the gap between germline ends came to 10 bases. CDR3 residues: CASSGRWDNEQFF. The CDR3 DNA sequence: TGTGCCAGCAGCGGGAGATGGGACAATGAGCAGTTCTTC.

This rearrangement joins TRBV7-9 to TRBJ2-1, with a possible D match to TRBD1 (6 bases). Trimming removed 5 bases at V and 4 bases at J, with 18 bases between. CDR3 length equals 16 residues. CDR1 and CDR2 from the germline V gene are SEHNR and FQNEAQ (reference sequence). The CDR3 nucleotides read TGTGCCAGCAGCCCCCGGTTGGGACATCTATACAATGAGCAGTTCTTC. Protein: CASSPRLGHLYNEQFF.

V and J are TRBV7-2 and TRBJ2-5; D is tentatively TRBD1 or TRBD2 (5 bases each). The CDR3 runs to 17 residues. Germline CDR1 and CDR2: SGHTA and FQGNSA. Trimming left V 2 bases short and J 2 bases short, with 18 bases between. This CDR3 reads CASSLTVRGAGQETQYF. The CDR3 bases are TGTGCCAGCAGCTTAACGGTTCGGGGCGCCGGTCAAGAGACCCAGTACTTC.

V and J are TRBV5-1 and TRBJ2-1; 10 nucleotides match TRBD2. Germline values: CDR1 SGHRS, CDR2 YFSETQ. The junction had 5 bases not matched to a gene; V was cut back by 3 bases and J by 5 bases. This CDR3 is built from 15 residues. As DNA, the CDR3 is TGCGCCAGCAGCTCCGGGACTAGCGACCACAATGAGCAGTTCTTC. It translates to CASSSGTSDHNEQFF.